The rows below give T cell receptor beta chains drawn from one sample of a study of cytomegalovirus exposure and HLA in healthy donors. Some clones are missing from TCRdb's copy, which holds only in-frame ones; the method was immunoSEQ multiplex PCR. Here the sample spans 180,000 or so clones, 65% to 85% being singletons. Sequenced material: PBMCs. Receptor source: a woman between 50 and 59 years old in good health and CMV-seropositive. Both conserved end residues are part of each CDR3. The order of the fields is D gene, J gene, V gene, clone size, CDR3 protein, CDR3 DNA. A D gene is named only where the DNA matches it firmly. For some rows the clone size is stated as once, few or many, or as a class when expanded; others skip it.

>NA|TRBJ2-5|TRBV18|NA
CASSPELGEETQYF
TGTGCCAGCTCACCGGAGCTAGGGGAAGAGACCCAGTACTTC
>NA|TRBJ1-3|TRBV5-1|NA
CASSYYDGGSSGNTIYF
TGCGCCAGCAGCTACTACGACGGGGGGAGCTCTGGAAACACCATATATTTT
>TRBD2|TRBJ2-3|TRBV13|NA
CASSLEGLAGVSSTDTQYF
TGTGCCAGCAGCTTAGAGGGACTAGCGGGGGTGTCTAGCACAGATACGCAGTATTTT
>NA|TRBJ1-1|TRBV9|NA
CASSPETEYMNTEAFF
TGTGCCAGCAGCCCGGAGACAGAGTACATGAACACTGAAGCTTTCTTT
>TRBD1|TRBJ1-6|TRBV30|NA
CAWSTYRGETVNSPLHF
TGTGCCTGGAGTACTTACAGGGGGGAAACGGTTAATTCACCCCTCCACTTT
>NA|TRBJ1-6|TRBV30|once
CASTGPQSSYNSPLHF
TGTGCCTCTACAGGGCCTCAGAGCTCCTATAATTCACCCCTCCACTTT
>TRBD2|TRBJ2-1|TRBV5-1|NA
CASSPLGLAADEQFF
TGCGCCAGCAGCCCTTTGGGACTAGCCGCGGATGAGCAGTTCTTC
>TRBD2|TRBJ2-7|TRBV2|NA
CASSRSSGSGEQYF
TGTGCCAGCAGTCGGTCCAGCGGGAGTGGCGAGCAGTACTTC
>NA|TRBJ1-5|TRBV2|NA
CASTVETNQPQHF
TGTGCCAGCACCGTGGAGACGAATCAGCCCCAGCATTTT
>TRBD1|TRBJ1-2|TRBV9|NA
CASSGRRGHYGYTF
TGTGCCAGCAGCGGACGCAGGGGGCACTATGGCTACACCTTC
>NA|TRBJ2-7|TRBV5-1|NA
CASNAGLSEQYF
TGCGCCAGCAACGCTGGACTCAGCGAGCAGTACTTC
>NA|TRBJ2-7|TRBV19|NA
CASSIHAGNEQYF
TGTGCCAGTAGTATTCACGCGGGGAACGAGCAGTACTTC
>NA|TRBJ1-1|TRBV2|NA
CASSEAEWGRDTEAFF
TGTGCCAGCAGTGAAGCTGAATGGGGGCGGGACACTGAAGCTTTCTTT
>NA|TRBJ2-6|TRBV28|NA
CASSLLFQGSGANVLTF
TGTGCCAGCAGTTTACTCTTCCAGGGCTCTGGGGCCAACGTCCTGACTTTC
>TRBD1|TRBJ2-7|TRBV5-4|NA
CASSSKQGAQNEQYF
TGTGCCAGCAGCAGTAAACAGGGGGCGCAAAACGAGCAGTACTTC
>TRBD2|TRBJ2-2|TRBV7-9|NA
CATPGLATNTGELFF
TGTGCCACCCCGGGACTAGCGACGAACACCGGGGAGCTGTTTTTT
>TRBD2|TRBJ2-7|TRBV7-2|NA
CASSSPSGEYEQYF
TGTGCCAGCAGTTCACCTAGCGGAGAGTACGAGCAGTACTTC
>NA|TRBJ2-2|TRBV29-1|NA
CSVATWDTYTGELFF
TGCAGCGTTGCAACCTGGGACACCTACACCGGGGAGCTGTTTTTT
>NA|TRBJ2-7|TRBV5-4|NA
CASTLWGRTYEQYF
TGTGCCAGCACCCTGTGGGGCAGGACCTACGAGCAGTACTTC
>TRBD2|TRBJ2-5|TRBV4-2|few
CASSPEPGLAGEETQYF
TGTGCCAGCAGCCCGGAGCCGGGACTAGCGGGAGAAGAGACCCAGTACTTC
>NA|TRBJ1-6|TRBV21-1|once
CASSNMGRQGDNSPLHF
TGTGCCAGCAGCAATATGGGGCGACAGGGGGATAATTCACCCCTCCACTTT
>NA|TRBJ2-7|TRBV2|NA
CASSATYEQYF
TGTGCCAGCAGTGCAACCTACGAGCAGTACTTC
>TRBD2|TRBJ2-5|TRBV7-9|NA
CASSPRRLAGQETQYF
TGTGCCAGCAGCCCACGGAGGCTAGCGGGACAAGAGACCCAGTACTTC
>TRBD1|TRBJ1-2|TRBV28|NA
CASRTGVLYGYTF
TGTGCCAGCAGAACAGGGGTCCTCTATGGCTACACCTTC